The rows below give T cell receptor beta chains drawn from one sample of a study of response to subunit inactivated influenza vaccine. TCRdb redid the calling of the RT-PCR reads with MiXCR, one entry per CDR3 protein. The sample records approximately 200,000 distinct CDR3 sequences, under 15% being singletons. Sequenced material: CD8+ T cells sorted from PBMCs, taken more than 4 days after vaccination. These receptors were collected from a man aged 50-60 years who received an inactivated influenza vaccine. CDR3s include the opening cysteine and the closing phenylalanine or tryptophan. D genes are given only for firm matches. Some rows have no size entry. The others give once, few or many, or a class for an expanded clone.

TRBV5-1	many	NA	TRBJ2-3	TGCGCCAGCAGCTTCCTGGGACGGATAAGCACAGATACGCAGTATTTT	CASSFLGRISTDTQYF
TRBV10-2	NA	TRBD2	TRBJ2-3	TGCGCCAGCACAGACCGGGACTATAGCACAGATACGCAGTATTTT	CASTDRDYSTDTQYF
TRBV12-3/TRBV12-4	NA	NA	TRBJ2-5	TGTGCCAGCAGTTTTCTGGCCTTAGAGACCCAGTACTTC	CASSFLALETQYF
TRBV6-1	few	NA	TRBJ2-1	TGTGCCAGCAGCACCGACTCCTACAATGAGCAGTTCTTC	CASSTDSYNEQFF
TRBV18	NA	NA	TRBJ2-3	TGTGCCAGCTCACCCACTAGCAGCGTCGCAGATACGCAGTATTTT	CASSPTSSVADTQYF
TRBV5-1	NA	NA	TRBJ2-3	TGCGCCAGCAGCTTGGCGGTGGTATCAGATACGCAGTATTTT	CASSLAVVSDTQYF
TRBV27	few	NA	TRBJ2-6	TGTGCCAGCAGTTTAGGTGGGGGCTCTGGGGCCAACGTCCTGACTTTC	CASSLGGGSGANVLTF
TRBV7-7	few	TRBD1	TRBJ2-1	TGTGCTAGCAGCTTAGAGACAGGGCCCCTCAATGAGCAGTTCTTC	CASSLETGPLNEQFF
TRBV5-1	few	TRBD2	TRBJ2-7	TGCGCCAGCAGCTTGGAACTAGCGGGCTCCTACGAGCAGTACTTC	CASSLELAGSYEQYF
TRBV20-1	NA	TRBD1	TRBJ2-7	TGCAGTGCTGAACATACCGCTTTACAGGGGGCCTACGAGCAGTACTTC	CSAEHTALQGAYEQYF
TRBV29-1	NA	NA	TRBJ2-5	TGCAGCGTTGAAACAGGGTTTGGGGAGACCCAGTACTTC	CSVETGFGETQYF
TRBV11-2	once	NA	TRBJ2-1	TGTGCCAGCAGCGAGGGGCGTACAATCTACAATGAGCAGTTCTTC	CASSEGRTIYNEQFF
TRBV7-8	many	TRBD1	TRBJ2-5	TGTGCCAGCAGCCCGCCCGGGACAGGGGGATCAGAGACCCAGTACTTC	CASSPPGTGGSETQYF
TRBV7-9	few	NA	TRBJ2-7	TGTGCCAGCAGCCATCCCCCCACAGGATACTACGAGCAGTACTTC	CASSHPPTGYYEQYF
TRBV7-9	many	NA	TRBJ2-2	TGTGCCAGCAAAGCGAACACCGGGGAGCTGTTTTTT	CASKANTGELFF
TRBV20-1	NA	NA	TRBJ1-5	TGCAGTGCTAGAGAGGCCTATAGCAATCAGCCCCAGCATTTT	CSAREAYSNQPQHF
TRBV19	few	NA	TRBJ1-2	TGTGCCAGTAGTATAGAGGCACCCTGGGGCTACACCTTC	CASSIEAPWGYTF
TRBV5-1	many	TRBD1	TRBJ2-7	TGCGCCAGCAGCCGAGGACAGGGCTACGAGCAGTACTTC	CASSRGQGYEQYF
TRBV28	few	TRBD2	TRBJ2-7	TGTGCCAGCAGTTTCCACACTAGCGGGAGCTCCTACGAGCAGTACTTC	CASSFHTSGSSYEQYF
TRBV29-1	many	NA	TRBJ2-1	TGCAGCGTTGATGGGGTCTCGACCTACAATGAGCAGTTCTTC	CSVDGVSTYNEQFF
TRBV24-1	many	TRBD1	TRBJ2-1	TGTGCCACCAGTGATCAACCCCCCGGGACAGGCGTCAATGAGCAGTTCTTC	CATSDQPPGTGVNEQFF
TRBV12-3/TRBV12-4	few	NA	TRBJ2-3	TGTGCCAGCAGTTTCGTGACAGTGGCAGATACGCAGTATTTT	CASSFVTVADTQYF
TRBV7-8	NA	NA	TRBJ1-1	TGTGCCAGCAGCCCCTTGGGGGGCATAATACCCAGCACTGAAGCTTTCTTT	CASSPLGGIIPSTEAFF
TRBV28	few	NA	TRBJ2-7	TGTGCCGGACCATTTGAAGGACAGTCCTACGAGCAGTACTTC	CAGPFEGQSYEQYF
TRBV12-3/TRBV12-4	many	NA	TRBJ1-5	TGTGCCAGCAGTCGGGACGGTAGCAATCAGCCCCAGCATTTT	CASSRDGSNQPQHF
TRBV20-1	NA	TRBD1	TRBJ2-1	TGCTGTGCTAGAGAAGGGGGCTGGTGGGGATCCTACAATGAGCAGTTCTTC	CCAREGGWWGSYNEQFF
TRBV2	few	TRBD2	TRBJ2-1	TGTGCCAGCAGGGAAAGGGCCGGTAGCGGGGTCTACAATGAGCAGTTCTTC	CASRERAGSGVYNEQFF
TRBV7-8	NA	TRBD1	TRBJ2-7	TGTGCCAGCAGCTTAGCGGCCGGGACAGGGGTTTCCTACGAGCAGTACTTC	CASSLAAGTGVSYEQYF
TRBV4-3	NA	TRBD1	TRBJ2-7	TGCGCCAGCAGCCAAACGGACAGGGGTGTAGACGAGCAGTACTTC	CASSQTDRGVDEQYF
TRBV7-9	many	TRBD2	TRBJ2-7	TGTGCCAGCAGCTTTAGCGGGAGTAGCGACGAGCAGTACTTC	CASSFSGSSDEQYF
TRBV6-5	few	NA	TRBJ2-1	TGTGCCAGCAGTTACTTGGCGGGGCGGGCGTCGAATGAGCAGTTCTTC	CASSYLAGRASNEQFF
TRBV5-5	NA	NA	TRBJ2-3	TGTGCCAGCAGCTTGATGGATACGCAGTATTTT	CASSLMDTQYF
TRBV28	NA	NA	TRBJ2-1	TGTGCCAGCAGTTTGACAGGAGCTGGGAATGAGCAGTTCTTC	CASSLTGAGNEQFF
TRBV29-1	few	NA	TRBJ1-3	TGCAGCGTTGAAGATCCCCATAGCTCTGGAAACACCATATATTTT	CSVEDPHSSGNTIYF
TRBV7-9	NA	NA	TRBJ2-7	TGTGCCAGCAGCTTAACAACAGGTGACTACGAGCAGTACTTC	CASSLTTGDYEQYF